This TCR beta chain emerged from a study of cytomegalovirus exposure and HLA in healthy donors. This CDR3 spans 15 amino acids. V gave up 3 bases and J gave up 9 bases; unmatched junction bases: 10. CDR1 is SGHTA, CDR2 FQGTGA, per germline. Remarks on this clone: No antigen is known for it.

Study findings and constraints: Cytomegalovirus association was listed for about 150 TCR beta chains.

Both 60 Vbeta primers and 13 Jbeta primers went into the PCR. Some clones are missing from TCRdb's copy, which holds only in-frame ones; the method was immunoSEQ multiplex PCR. The sample carries about 160,000 clones, about 85% recorded once. The source is a man between 18 and 29 years old in good health and CMV-seronegative. Sample: PBMCs. The chain has TRBV7-3 and TRBJ2-1, with TRBD1 matching 8 bases. In DNA, the CDR3 is TGTGCCAGCAGCTTGGGGACAGGAGGCCTCTCTGAGCAGTTCTTC. Encoded protein: CASSLGTGGLSEQFF.